The present T cell receptor (beta chain) was sequenced within a study of naive and memory T cell subsets (dated by TCRdb to between 2016 and 2019). The study in broad terms: According to the figure summarizing the samples, there were 10 or so blood donors, 7 tuberculin skin test biopsies and 3 saline control biopsies. Skin biopsies were collected from tuberculin skin test sites or from saline-injected control sites and were processed for RNA extraction as previously described. PCR2 was typically a SYBR Green qPCR stopped at a set threshold; low-input samples could instead use end-point PCR (around 6 cycles).

The CDR3 covers 15 residues, taking in both the cysteine and the phenylalanine. Only CDR3 DNA is held: 45 bases, read in frame from base 1. According to the germline V gene, CDR1 reads SGHRS and CDR2 reads YFSETQ. V is clipped by 4 bases and J by 8 bases, and the sequence between their germline boundaries is 19 bases long. Of note for this clonotype: Its antigen specificity is not known. Base qualities are not recorded, but no much larger clone differs from it by a single base.

Results the study describes overall, beyond this receptor: The RNA-based method was acknowledged as potentially sensitive to TCR transcript changes with T cell activation and differentiation. The higher numbers of TCRs at tuberculin skin test sites were interpreted as T cell infiltration of a delayed type IV hypersensitivity reaction. TCR sequences were reportedly recovered from both skin biopsy types, with far more TCRs at tuberculin skin test sites. Skin biopsy collection and RNA processing details were not given in the paper but referenced to earlier studies.

The method was UMI-ligation and nested PCR. The ligated cDNA was amplified by four rounds of PCR, in which nested alpha and beta constant region primers were used together with the SP2 primer. For the blood and skin samples, reverse transcription of TCR RNA was done with SuperScript IV along with alpha and beta constant region primers. An oligonucleotide carrying the Illumina SP2 primer and a UMI was ligated to the 3' end of the cDNA by means of T4 RNA ligase 1. The 12-nucleotide UMI consisted of two random hexamers with an eight-base spacer between the hexamers to prevent hairpin formation. TCR alpha and beta chain libraries were processed separately from the second PCR onward, with dual indexing for multiplexing. After pooling, the indexed libraries were analyzed by capillary electrophoresis and sequenced on either an Illumina MiSeq or NextSeq. PhiX DNA at about 5-7% was spiked into libraries to increase base diversity and improve cluster recognition. Turning to the authors' computational methods: Demultiplexor pulled UMIs out of read 2, joined the UMIs with the TCR sequence from read 1, and separated reads according to sample indices. Decombinator identified V and J genes and V-J junctions and gave each TCR a five-part identifier that included V and J deletions. Collapsinator relied on UMIs to correct both sequencing errors and PCR amplification heterogeneity, producing a UMI-based abundance for each TCR. CDR3Translator turned identifiers into nucleotide sequence, translated that sequence into amino acids, and pulled out CDR3 regions based on terminal motifs. Error-corrected alpha and beta TCR counts from blood and skin were compared after normalization to input RNA amount. TCRdb reworked the public reads: Q25 trimming with fastp, MiXCR clone assembly, productive beta chains retained. Every distinct CDR3 protein forms one entry, paired with its most common genes and DNA. The V and J calls shown here were made by TCRdb, not taken from the authors' results. The sample yields about 37,000 distinct CDR3 sequences; about 10% were counted once. The ten largest clones take up almost 4% of the sample.

This specimen's treatment or condition label, per the study, means: skin biopsy from PPD injection site in Mantoux-positive individual. The study described a robust, sensitive protocol for amplifying, sequencing and analyzing TCRs, using 3' ligation of a UMI-containing oligonucleotide to TCR cDNA. The tuberculin skin test biopsies were taken from PPD-injected sites in individuals who had a positive Mantoux test. Before reverse transcription, total RNA that had not been cell sorted was treated with RQ1 DNase, with a target input of roughly 1 to 1,100 ng. To check how robust the pipeline was in samples where T cells make up a minority population, libraries were built from skin biopsies and whole blood.

The source of this sequence is an adult in good health. The rearrangement combines TRBV5-1 with TRBJ2-1; the D gene is tentatively TRBD1 or TRBD2, each matching 6 bases. This sample comprised skin, obtained from a tuberculin skin test site. The nucleotides read TGCGCCAGCAGCGCCGGGGGCGGTCTCTGGGATGAGCAGTTCTTC. Its protein is CASSAGGGLWDEQFF.